This TCR beta chain came from a study of cytomegalovirus exposure and HLA in healthy donors. It was with 60 Vbeta and 13 Jbeta primers that the PCR ran. TCRdb keeps only in-frame clones here, not all; method: immunoSEQ multiplex PCR. The sample gives tens of thousands of clones, around 80% of which show up once; nearly 2.5% is in the top ten. Study conclusions and caveats: Later work associated 17,000 or so TCR beta sequences with HLA alleles at 0.05 false discovery rate.

Healthy people donating bone marrow made up the donors. Donors were ostensibly healthy at sampling, although undocumented immune exposures were probable. The germline V gene has CDR1 LNHNV and CDR2 YYDKDF (reference sequence). CDR3 length equals 21 residues. V dropped 3 bases and J dropped 0; count of bases not matched to a gene: 19. With regard to this clone: As yet, its antigen is unknown.

What was sequenced was PBMCs. This TCR was recovered from a male donor in good health and CMV-seropositive. This chain connects TRBV15 to TRBJ2-1; TRBD1 matches at 8 bases. CDR3 sequence reads: CATSRQLDWGQEGNSYNEQFF. The DNA for the CDR3 is TGTGCCACCAGCAGGCAACTGGACTGGGGACAGGAGGGCAACTCCTACAATGAGCAGTTCTTC. The variable domain in full, with the rest retrieved from reference TRBV15 and TRBJ2-1, is DAMVIQNPRYQVTQFGKPVTLSCSQTLNHNVMYWYQQKSSQAPKLLFHYYDKDFNNEADTPDNFQSRRPNTSFCFLDIRSPGLGDTAMYLCATSRQLDWGQEGNSYNEQFFGPGTRLTVL.